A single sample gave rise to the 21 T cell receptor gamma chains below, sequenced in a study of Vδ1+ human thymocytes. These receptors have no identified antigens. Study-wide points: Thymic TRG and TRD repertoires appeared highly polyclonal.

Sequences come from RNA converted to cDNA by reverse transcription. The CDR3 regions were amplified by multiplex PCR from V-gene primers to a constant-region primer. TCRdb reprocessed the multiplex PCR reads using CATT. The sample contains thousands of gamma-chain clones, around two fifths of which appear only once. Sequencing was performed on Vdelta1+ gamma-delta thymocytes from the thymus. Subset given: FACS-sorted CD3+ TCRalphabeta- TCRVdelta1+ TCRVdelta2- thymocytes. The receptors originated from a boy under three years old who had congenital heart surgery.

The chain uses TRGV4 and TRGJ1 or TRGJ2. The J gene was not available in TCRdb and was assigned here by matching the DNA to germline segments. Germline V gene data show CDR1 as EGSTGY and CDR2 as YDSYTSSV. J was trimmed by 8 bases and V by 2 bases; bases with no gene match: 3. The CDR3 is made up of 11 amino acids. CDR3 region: CATWDANKKLF. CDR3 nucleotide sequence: TGTGCCACCTGGGATGCCAATAAGAAACTCTTT.

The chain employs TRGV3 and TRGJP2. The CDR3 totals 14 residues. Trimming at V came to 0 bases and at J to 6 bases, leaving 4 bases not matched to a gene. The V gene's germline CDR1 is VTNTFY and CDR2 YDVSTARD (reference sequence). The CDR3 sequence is CATWDRPGDWIKTF. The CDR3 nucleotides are TGTGCCACCTGGGACAGGCCGGGTGATTGGATCAAGACGTTT.

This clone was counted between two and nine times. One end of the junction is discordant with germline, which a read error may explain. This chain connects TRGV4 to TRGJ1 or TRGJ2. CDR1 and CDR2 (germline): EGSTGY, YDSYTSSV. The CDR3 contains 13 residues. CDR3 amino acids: CATWGSNNYKKLF. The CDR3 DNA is TGTGCCACCTGGGGTTCGAATAATTATAAGAAACTCTTT.

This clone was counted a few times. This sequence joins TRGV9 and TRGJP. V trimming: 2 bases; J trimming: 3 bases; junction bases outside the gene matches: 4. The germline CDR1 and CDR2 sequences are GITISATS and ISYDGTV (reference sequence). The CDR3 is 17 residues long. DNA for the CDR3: TGTGCCTTGTGGGAGGAGTCGCAAGAGTTGGGCAAAAAAATCAAGGTATTT. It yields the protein CALWEESQELGKKIKVF.

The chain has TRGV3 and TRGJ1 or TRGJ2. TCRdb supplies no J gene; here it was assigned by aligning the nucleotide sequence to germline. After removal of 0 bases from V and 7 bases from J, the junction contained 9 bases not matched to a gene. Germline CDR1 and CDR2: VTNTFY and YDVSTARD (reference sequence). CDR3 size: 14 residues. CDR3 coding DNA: TGTGCCACCTGGGACAGGTGCCCGGGCTATAAGAAACTCTTT. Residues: CATWDRCPGYKKLF.

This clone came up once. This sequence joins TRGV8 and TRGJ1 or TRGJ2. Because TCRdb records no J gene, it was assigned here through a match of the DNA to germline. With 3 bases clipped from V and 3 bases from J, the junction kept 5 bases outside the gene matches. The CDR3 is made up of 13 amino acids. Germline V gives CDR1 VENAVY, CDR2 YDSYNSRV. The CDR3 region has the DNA TGTGCCACCTGGGATGGAGGTTATTATAAGAAACTCTTT. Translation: CATWDGGYYKKLF.

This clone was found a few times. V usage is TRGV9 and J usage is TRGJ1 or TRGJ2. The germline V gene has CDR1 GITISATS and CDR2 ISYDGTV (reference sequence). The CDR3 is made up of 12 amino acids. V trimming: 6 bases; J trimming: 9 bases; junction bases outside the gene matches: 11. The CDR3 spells CALWTTRVKKLF. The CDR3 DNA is TGTGCCTTGTGGACAACCCGTGTTAAGAAACTCTTT.

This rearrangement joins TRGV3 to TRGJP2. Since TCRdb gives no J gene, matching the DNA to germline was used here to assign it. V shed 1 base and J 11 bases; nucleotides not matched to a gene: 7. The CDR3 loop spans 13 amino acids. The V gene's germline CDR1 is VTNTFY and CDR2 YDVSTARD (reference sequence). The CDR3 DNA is TGTGCCACCTGGGACAGTGGGGGATGGATCAAGACGTTT. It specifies CATWDSGGWIKTF.

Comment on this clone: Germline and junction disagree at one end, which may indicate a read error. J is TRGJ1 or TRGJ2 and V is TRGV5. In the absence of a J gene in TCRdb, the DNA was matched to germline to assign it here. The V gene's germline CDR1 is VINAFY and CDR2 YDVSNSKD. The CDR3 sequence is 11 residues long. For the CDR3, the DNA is TGTGCCTCCTGGAACCGAACCAAGAAACTCTTT. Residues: CASWNRTKKLF.

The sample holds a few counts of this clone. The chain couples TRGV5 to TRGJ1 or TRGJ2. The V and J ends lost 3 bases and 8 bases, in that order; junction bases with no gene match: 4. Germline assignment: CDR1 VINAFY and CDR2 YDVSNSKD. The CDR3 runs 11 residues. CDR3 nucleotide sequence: TGTGCCACCTGGGACGACGATAAGAAACTCTTT. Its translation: CATWDDDKKLF.

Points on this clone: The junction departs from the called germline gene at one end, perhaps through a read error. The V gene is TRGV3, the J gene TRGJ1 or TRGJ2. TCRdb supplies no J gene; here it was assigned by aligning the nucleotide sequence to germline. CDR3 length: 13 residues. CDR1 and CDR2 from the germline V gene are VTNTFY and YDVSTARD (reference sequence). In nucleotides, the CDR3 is TGCGCCACCTGGGACAGTTGGTGTTATAAGAAACTCTTT. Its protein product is CATWDSWCYKKLF.

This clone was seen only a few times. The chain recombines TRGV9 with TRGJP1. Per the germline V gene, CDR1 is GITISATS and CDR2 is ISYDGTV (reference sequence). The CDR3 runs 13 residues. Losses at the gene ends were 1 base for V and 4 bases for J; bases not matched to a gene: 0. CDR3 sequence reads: CALWEVTGWFKIF. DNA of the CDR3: TGTGCCTTGTGGGAGGTCACTGGTTGGTTCAAGATATTT.

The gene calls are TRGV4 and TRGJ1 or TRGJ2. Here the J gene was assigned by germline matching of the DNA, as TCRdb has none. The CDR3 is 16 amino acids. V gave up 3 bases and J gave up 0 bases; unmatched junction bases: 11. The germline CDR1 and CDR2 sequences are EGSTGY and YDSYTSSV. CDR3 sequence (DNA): TGTGCCACCTGGGATTCTGAAAATTCGAATTATTATAAGAAACTCTTT. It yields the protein CATWDSENSNYYKKLF.

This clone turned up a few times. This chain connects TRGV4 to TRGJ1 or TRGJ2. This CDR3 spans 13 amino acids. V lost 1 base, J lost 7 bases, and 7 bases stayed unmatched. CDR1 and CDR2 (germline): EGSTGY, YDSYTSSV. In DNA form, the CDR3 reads TGTGCCACCTGGGATGGCCGTCGGTATAAGAAACTCTTT. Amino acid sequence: CATWDGRRYKKLF.

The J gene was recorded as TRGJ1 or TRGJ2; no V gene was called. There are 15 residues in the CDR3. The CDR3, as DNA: TGTGCCACCTTTGACATGCCTGGGATTTATTATAAGAAACTCTTT. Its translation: CATFDMPGIYYKKLF.

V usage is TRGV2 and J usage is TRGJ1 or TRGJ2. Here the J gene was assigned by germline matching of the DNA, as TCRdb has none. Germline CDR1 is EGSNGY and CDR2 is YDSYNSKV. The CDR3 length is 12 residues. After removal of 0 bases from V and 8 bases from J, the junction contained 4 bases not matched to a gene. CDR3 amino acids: CATWDGDNKKLF. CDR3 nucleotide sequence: TGTGCCACCTGGGACGGGGATAATAAGAAACTCTTT.

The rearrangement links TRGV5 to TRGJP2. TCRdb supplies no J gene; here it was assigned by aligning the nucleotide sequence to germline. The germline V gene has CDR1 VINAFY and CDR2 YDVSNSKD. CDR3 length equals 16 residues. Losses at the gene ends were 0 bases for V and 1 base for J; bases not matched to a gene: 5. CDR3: CATWDRLRSSDWIKTF. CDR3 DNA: TGTGCCACCTGGGACAGGCTTCGTAGTAGTGATTGGATCAAGACGTTT.

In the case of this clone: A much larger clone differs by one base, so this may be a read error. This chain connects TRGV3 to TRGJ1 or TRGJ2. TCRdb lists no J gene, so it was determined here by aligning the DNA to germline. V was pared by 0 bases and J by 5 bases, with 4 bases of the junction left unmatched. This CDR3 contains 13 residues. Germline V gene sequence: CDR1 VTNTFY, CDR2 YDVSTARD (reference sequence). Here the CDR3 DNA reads TGTGCCACCTGGGACAGGCATCATTATAAGAAACTCTTT. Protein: CATWDRHHYKKLF.

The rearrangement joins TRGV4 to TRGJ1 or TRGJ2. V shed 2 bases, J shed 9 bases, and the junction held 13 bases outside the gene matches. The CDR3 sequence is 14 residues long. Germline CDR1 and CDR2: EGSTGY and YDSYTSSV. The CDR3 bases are TGTGCCACCTGGGATGAGGGGGGGGGCCCTAAGAAACTCTTT. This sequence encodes CATWDEGGGPKKLF.

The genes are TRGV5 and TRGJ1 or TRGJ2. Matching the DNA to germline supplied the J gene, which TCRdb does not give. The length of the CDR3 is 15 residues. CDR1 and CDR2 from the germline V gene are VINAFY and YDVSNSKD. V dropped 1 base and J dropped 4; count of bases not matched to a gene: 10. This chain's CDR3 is CATWDSSVGYYKKLF. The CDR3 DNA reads TGTGCCACCTGGGACAGCTCGGTCGGATATTATAAGAAACTCTTT.

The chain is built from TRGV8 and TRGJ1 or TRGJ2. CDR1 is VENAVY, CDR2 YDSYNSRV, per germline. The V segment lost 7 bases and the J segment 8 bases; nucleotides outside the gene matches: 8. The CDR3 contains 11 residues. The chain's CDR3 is CATCDRDKKLF. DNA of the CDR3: TGTGCCACCTGTGACCGCGATAAGAAACTCTTT.